The 26 T cell receptor beta chains given below trace back to one sample, sequenced in a study of blood T cell repertoires in COVID-19. Sequencing was performed with immunoSEQ multiplex PCR; in TCRdb, only in-frame clones are kept and a portion is missing. The sample lists approximately 230,000 clones, 87% occurring once. Sequencing was done on a sample of peripheral blood. The receptors stem from a young man with active or convalescent COVID-19.

There are a few counts of this clone. Here the CDR3 reads CASSFSTGAANYGYTF. CDR3 bases: TGTGCCAGCAGTTTCTCAACAGGGGCAGCTAACTATGGCTACACCTTC. The V and J genes are TRBV27 and TRBJ1-2, with 7 positions matching TRBD1. J gave up 0 bases and V 3 bases, and 7 bases lay outside the gene matches. The length of the CDR3 is 16 residues. CDR1 and CDR2 (germline): MNHEY, SMNVEV (reference sequence).

The rearrangement joins TRBV7-9 to TRBJ1-1, with D maybe TRBD1 (6 bases). The V gene's germline CDR1 is SEHNR and CDR2 FQNEAQ (reference sequence). Deletions cut 4 bases from V and 1 base from J, with 10 bases between. This CDR3 has 14 residues. CDR3 sequence: CASSSRDKNTEAFF. CDR3 coding DNA: TGTGCCAGCAGCTCCCGGGACAAGAACACTGAAGCTTTCTTT.

This clone appeared a few times. The chain links TRBV11-2 to TRBJ1-2, with D tentatively TRBD1 (5 bases). CDR3 length: 13 amino acids. Trimming stripped 11 bases from V and 8 bases from J, with 21 bases between. Germline V gene sequence: CDR1 SGHAT, CDR2 FQNNGV. The CDR3 coding sequence is TGTGCCGGAGAGAGGGGAGGAGGATACGGCTACACCTTC. It specifies CAGERGGGYGYTF.

The chain uses TRBV5-1 and TRBJ1-5, with 9 bases identical to TRBD1. CDR3 length: 15 amino acids. The V segment lost 3 bases and the J segment 6 bases; nucleotides outside the gene matches: 7. Germline V gene lookup returns CDR1 SGHRS and CDR2 YFSETQ. The DNA of the CDR3 is TGCGCCAGCAGCTACACAGGGGGCGAGTCTCAGCCCCAGCATTTT. Its translation is CASSYTGGESQPQHF.

The chain has TRBV2 and TRBJ1-1; 8 bases map to TRBD1. The germline gives CDR1 SNHLY, CDR2 FYNNEI. The CDR3 is made up of 13 amino acids. The V gene end was trimmed by 7 bases and the J gene end by 4 bases; junction bases not matched to a gene: 5. The CDR3 bases are TGTGCCAGCACCGGACAGGGCGGCACTGAAGCTTTCTTT. Encoded protein: CASTGQGGTEAFF.

The genes are TRBV6-4 and TRBJ2-1; 9 nucleotides match TRBD1. The V gene's germline CDR1 is MRHNA and CDR2 SNTAGT. This CDR3 contains 16 residues. J gave up 4 bases and V 6 bases, and 10 bases lay outside the gene matches. The CDR3 DNA reads TGTGCCAGCAGCCGAGACCTGGGACAGGGTTACAATGAGCAGTTCTTC. This gives the protein CASSRDLGQGYNEQFF.

The chain joins TRBV11-3 to TRBJ2-3; tentatively, D is TRBD2 (6 bases). Germline V CDR1 and CDR2: SGHNT, YENEEA. Trimming left V 0 bases short and J 4 bases short, with 11 bases between. There are 15 residues in the CDR3. CDR3 DNA sequence: TGTGCCAGCAGCTTAGATCCGGGGGAATCAGATACGCAGTATTTT. Its protein is CASSLDPGESDTQYF.

The V call is TRBV7-9, the J call TRBJ1-1; D gene unclear. The CDR3 is 13 residues long. Germline CDR1 is SEHNR and CDR2 is FQNEAQ (reference sequence). Trimming removed 2 bases from V and 1 base from J, with 5 bases in between. CDR3 loop: CASSLFQNTEAFF. The CDR3 DNA reads TGTGCCAGCAGCTTATTTCAGAACACTGAAGCTTTCTTT.

This rearrangement joins TRBV5-5 to TRBJ2-5, with 7 bases lining up with TRBD1. The CDR3 has 16 amino acids. Per the germline V gene, CDR1 is SGHKS and CDR2 is YYEKEE (reference sequence). With V trimmed by 2 bases and J by 0 bases, 7 bases remained unmatched. CDR3 protein: CASSFSGTAYQETQYF. CDR3 nucleotide sequence: TGTGCCAGCAGCTTTTCCGGGACAGCGTACCAAGAGACCCAGTACTTC.

The chain recombines TRBV4-3 with TRBJ1-2; 7 positions match TRBD1. Unmatched junction bases numbered 6, after V lost 0 bases and J lost 2 bases. Germline CDR1 and CDR2: LGHNA and YSLEER. The CDR3 is made up of 16 amino acids. The CDR3 DNA sequence: TGCGCCAGCAGCCAAGATCCTGGCAGGGGGAACTATGGCTACACCTTC. Encoded protein: CASSQDPGRGNYGYTF.

The gene calls are TRBV11-2 and TRBJ1-1, with TRBD1 matching 7 bases. Looked up from germline, CDR1 is SGHAT and CDR2 is FQNNGV. Trimming removed 0 bases from V and 4 bases from J; junction bases left unmatched: 11. CDR3 length: 17 amino acids. CDR3 coding DNA: TGTGCCAGCAGCTTAGAAGTAGGGGGCCGTTGGGGCACTGAAGCTTTCTTT. This encodes CASSLEVGGRWGTEAFF.

CDR3 sequence (DNA): TGCAGCGTTGGTTCAGGGCCTAATGAAAAACTGTTTTTT. This sequence encodes CSVGSGPNEKLFF. V and J are TRBV29-1 and TRBJ1-4; D is perhaps TRBD1 (5 bases). Looked up from germline, CDR1 is SQVTM and CDR2 is ANQGSEA. V gave up 4 bases and J gave up 3 bases, with 9 bases separating them. This CDR3 has 13 amino acids.

V gene TRBV2 combines with J gene TRBJ2-3; 9 bases are a match to TRBD1. Trimming took 6 bases from V and 6 from J; bases not matched to a gene: 16. Per germline, CDR1 SNHLY and CDR2 FYNNEI. This CDR3 has 17 residues. DNA of the CDR3: TGTGCCAGCAGCCCAGGGGGACCCGGGACAGGGTGGGATACGCAGTATTTT. Translation gives CASSPGGPGTGWDTQYF.

This clone was detected once. J is TRBJ2-7 and V is TRBV6-5; 7 positions agree with TRBD2. The CDR3 contains 12 residues. Unmatched junction bases numbered 1, after V lost 5 bases and J lost 3 bases. Germline assignment: CDR1 MNHEY and CDR2 SVGAGI. CDR3 amino acids: CASSRTSYEQYF. The CDR3 DNA reads TGTGCCAGCAGTCGGACTAGCTACGAGCAGTACTTC.

The gene calls are TRBV2 and TRBJ1-1; perhaps TRBD1 as D (5 bases). V shed 7 bases and J shed 8 bases, with 14 bases lying between them. Germline assignment: CDR1 SNHLY and CDR2 FYNNEI. CDR3 length: 12 amino acids. Written as DNA, the CDR3 is TGTGCCAGCAATCGACAGTCAGGGGAAGCTTTCTTT. Amino acids: CASNRQSGEAFF.

The genes are TRBV19 and TRBJ1-1; D unclear. The V and J ends lost 2 bases and 12 bases respectively, with 16 bases between them. Germline V gives CDR1 LNHDA, CDR2 SQIVND (reference sequence). The CDR3 is 13 amino acids. The CDR3 nucleotides are TGTGCCAGTAGTATATCGGGAGACCGGGCAACTTTCTTT. Its translation is CASSISGDRATFF.

The chain recombines TRBV7-2 with TRBJ2-7, with TRBD1 matching over 7 bases. The CDR3 extends over 15 amino acids. The germline V gene encodes CDR1 SGHTA and CDR2 FQGNSA. The junction had 11 bases not matched to a gene; V was cut back by 5 bases and J by 4 bases. CDR3 sequence reads: CASSPARGRSYEQYF. The DNA for the CDR3 is TGTGCCAGCAGCCCGGCGAGGGGGCGATCGTACGAGCAGTACTTC.

The gene calls are TRBV5-1 and TRBJ2-5; D may be TRBD1 (6 bases). V was trimmed by 2 bases and J by 5 bases, leaving 16 bases between them. Germline CDR1 reads SGHRS; CDR2 reads YFSETQ. The CDR3 covers 15 residues. The CDR3: CASSLAAGAGETQYF. The CDR3 region has the DNA TGCGCCAGCAGCTTAGCGGCAGGGGCTGGGGAGACCCAGTACTTC.

V is TRBV6-5 and J is TRBJ2-1; perhaps TRBD1 as D (6 bases). This CDR3 comprises 14 residues. V dropped 6 bases and J dropped 9 bases, with 18 bases sitting between them. The germline gives CDR1 MNHEY, CDR2 SVGAGI. The CDR3 nucleotides read TGTGCCAGCAGAACCCGACAGGTTCGTGGTGAGCAGTTCTTC. As protein: CASRTRQVRGEQFF.

The chain joins TRBV11-3 to TRBJ2-3; weak D call: TRBD1 (5 bases). The CDR3 runs 13 residues. Germline V gene lookup returns CDR1 SGHNT and CDR2 YENEEA. V lost 8 bases to trimming and J lost 6 bases, with 15 bases between them. The CDR3 DNA follows: TGTGCCAGCTCCCAGGGCTCCTTGGATACGCAGTATTTT. It specifies CASSQGSLDTQYF.

The gene calls are TRBV4-3 and TRBJ2-3; 7 bases fit TRBD2. V was clipped by 0 bases and J by 3 bases; unmatched bases: 15. Germline CDR1 reads LGHNA; CDR2 reads YSLEER. This CDR3 is 19 amino acids long. CDR3 protein: CASSQDFVNWGGGTDTQYF. The CDR3 DNA follows: TGCGCCAGCAGCCAAGATTTTGTGAATTGGGGGGGTGGAACAGATACGCAGTATTTT.

V usage is TRBV3-1 (or the pseudogene TRBV3-2) and J usage is TRBJ1-3, with 7 bases fitting TRBD1. Germline V gives CDR1 LGHDT, CDR2 YNNKEL (reference sequence). The CDR3 spans 16 residues. The V segment lost 4 bases and the J segment 3 bases; nucleotides outside the gene matches: 9. For the CDR3, the DNA is TGTGCCAGCAGCCGGGGATCTGGACAGGTTGGAAACACCATATATTTT. It specifies CASSRGSGQVGNTIYF.

In its sample, this clone was seen a few times. The V gene is TRBV18, the J gene TRBJ2-7; 8 nucleotides align to TRBD1. Germline trimming cut 4 bases from V and 2 bases from J; bases unmatched to any gene: 10. Germline CDR1 is KGHSH and CDR2 is LQKENI. The CDR3 spans 16 residues. CDR3 bases: TGTGCCAGCTCACTTCCGGACAGGGCAAGCCCCTACGAGCAGTACTTC. This sequence encodes CASSLPDRASPYEQYF.

This clone was counted once. V usage is TRBV30 and J usage is TRBJ1-6; D call uncertain. CDR1 and CDR2 (germline): GTSNPN, SVGIG (reference sequence). The CDR3 loop spans 16 amino acids. Trimming shortened V by 0 bases and J by 4 bases, and 13 bases separated the two germline ends. CDR3 nucleotide sequence: TGTGCCTGGAGTGTAATTTCAGATTTTTATAATTCACCCCTCCACTTT. Translating it yields CAWSVISDFYNSPLHF.

This sequence joins TRBV27 and TRBJ2-7; D uncertain. This CDR3 has 13 amino acids. V was cut by 8 bases and J by 1 base, with 12 bases left in between. Germline values: CDR1 MNHEY, CDR2 SMNVEV (reference sequence). The CDR3 spells CASGPRVSYEQYF. The CDR3 bases are TGTGCCAGCGGCCCCCGGGTTTCCTACGAGCAGTACTTC.

V gene TRBV19 combines with J gene TRBJ1-1, with D perhaps matching TRBD1 (6 bases). The CDR3 spans 16 residues. Germline V gene sequence: CDR1 LNHDA, CDR2 SQIVND (reference sequence). Trimming pared 3 bases from V and 2 bases from J, leaving 16 bases between. The CDR3 loop reads CASSIARGAANTEAFF. CDR3 DNA sequence: TGTGCCAGTAGTATCGCGCGGGGGGCCGCTAACACTGAAGCTTTCTTT.